The T cell receptor (beta chain) under discussion was sequenced for a study of blood T cell repertoires in COVID-19 (dated by TCRdb to about 2020). Looking at the study overall: Samples covering the acute and convalescent phases of COVID-19 were provided by collaborators in the United States, Italy and Spain. Where HLA class I and class II types were available, the types were taken from metadata supplied by the sample provider, not from assay-based typing. Nearly every sample came with metadata listing a de-identified subject ID, COVID-19 status, age in years and sex. The samples were drawn from the first 160 participants of the ongoing ImmuneRACE study and from 950 to 1,500 subjects provided by 6 global collaborators. The prospective study material was composed of cDNA or gDNA derived from T cells, B-cell-depleted T cells, or PBMCs. Subjects who had been exposed to COVID-19, were actively infected with it, or had recovered from it provided the deeply sampled blood TCRbeta repertoires that made up the dataset. A freely available public database, intended as a resource for researchers studying the immune response to SARS-CoV-2, is where the repertoires were released.

A remark on this clone: What antigen it recognizes has not been identified. The input lacks base qualities; no much larger clone sits a single base away.

The CDR3 runs 13 residues from the cysteine to the phenylalanine. The kept DNA is CDR3 alone, 39 bases in frame from the first base. Via the germline V gene, CDR1 is SGHDT and CDR2 YYEEEE. A distance of 9 bases separates the germline ends of V and J, which lose 0 bases and 6 bases respectively. The immunoSEQ Assay, a bias-controlled multiplex PCR, was used to amplify TCRbeta CDR3 regions from genomic DNA. Per the source publication's procedure: Nucleated cell counts per sample were estimated from amplification of reference gene primers within the assay. Sequence reads were collapsed and filtered to measure the absolute abundance of every unique TCRbeta CDR3 rearrangement. For each sample, productive Simpson clonality was calculated as the square root of Simpson's diversity index across productive rearrangements. In TCRdb, the immuneACCESS table is reduced to in-frame sequences with V and J assigned. These tables do not hold every clone; where another copy was compared, an unresolved V gene accounts for under half, and the others remain unexplained. V and J calls and clone size are those listed in that table; D and trimming were worked out from the DNA. Recorded for this sample are fewer than 80,000 clones; approximately 86% of them occurred a single time. The top ten clonotypes cover approximately 0.99% of the sample.

Overall study outcomes, separate from this receptor: The amount of clinical and demographic metadata varied by source and participant and was provided uncurated.

Each collaborating institution followed its own protocols to collect whole blood in K2EDTA tubes. For TCRbeta analysis, collaborators shipped samples as frozen whole blood, isolated PBMCs, or DNA extracted from either of those sample types. This TCR was recovered from a man in his 70s with acute or convalescent COVID-19. The V gene is TRBV5-6 and the J gene is TRBJ1-2, with a tentative D gene TRBD1 over 6 matching bases. The sequenced material came from peripheral blood. The sequence in DNA is TGTGCCAGCAGCTTGGCCCGACAGGATGGCTACACCTTC. Its translation is CASSLARQDGYTF.